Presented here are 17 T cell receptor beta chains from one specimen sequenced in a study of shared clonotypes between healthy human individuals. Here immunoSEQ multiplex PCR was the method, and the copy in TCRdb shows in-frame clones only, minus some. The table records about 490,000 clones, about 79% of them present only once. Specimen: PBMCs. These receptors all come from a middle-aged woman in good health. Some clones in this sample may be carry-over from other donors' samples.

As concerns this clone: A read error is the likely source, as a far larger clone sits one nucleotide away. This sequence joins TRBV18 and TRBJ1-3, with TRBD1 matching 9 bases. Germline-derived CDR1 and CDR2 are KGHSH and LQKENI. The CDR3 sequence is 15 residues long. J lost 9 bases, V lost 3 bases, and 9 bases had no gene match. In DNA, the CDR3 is TGTGCCAGCTCACCTCCCCGACAGGGGGAAACCACCATATATTTT. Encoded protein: CASSPPRQGETTIYF.

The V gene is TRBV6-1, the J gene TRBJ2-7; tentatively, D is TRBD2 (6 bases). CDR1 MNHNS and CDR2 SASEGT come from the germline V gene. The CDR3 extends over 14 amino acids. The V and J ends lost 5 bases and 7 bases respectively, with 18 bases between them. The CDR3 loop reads CASSRDWTTGEQYF. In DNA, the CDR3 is TGTGCCAGCAGTCGGGACTGGACGACTGGGGAGCAGTACTTC.

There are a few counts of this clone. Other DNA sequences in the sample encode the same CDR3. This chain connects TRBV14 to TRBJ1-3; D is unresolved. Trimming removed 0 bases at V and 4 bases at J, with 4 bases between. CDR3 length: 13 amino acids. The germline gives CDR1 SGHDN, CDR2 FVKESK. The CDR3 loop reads CASSQDRGNTIYF. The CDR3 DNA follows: TGTGCCAGCAGCCAAGACAGGGGAAACACCATATATTTT.

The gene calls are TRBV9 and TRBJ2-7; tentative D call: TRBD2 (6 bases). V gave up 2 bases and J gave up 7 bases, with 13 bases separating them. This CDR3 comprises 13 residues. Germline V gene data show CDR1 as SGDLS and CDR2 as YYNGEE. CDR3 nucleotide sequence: TGTGCCAGCAGCGTCTCGGGTCTAGCGGAGCAGTACTTC. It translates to CASSVSGLAEQYF. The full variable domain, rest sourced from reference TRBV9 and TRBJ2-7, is DSGVTQTPKHLITATGQRVTLRCSPRSGDLSVYWYQQSLDQGLQFLIQYYNGEERAKGNILERFSAQQFPDLHSELNLSSLELGDSALYFCASSVSGLAEQYFGPGTRLTVT.

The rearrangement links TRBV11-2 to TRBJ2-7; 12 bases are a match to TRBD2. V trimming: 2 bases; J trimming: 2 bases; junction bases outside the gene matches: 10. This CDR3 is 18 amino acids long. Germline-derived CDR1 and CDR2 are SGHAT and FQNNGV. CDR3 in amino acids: CASSLMRLAGGPTYEQYF. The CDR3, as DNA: TGTGCCAGCAGCTTAATGAGGCTAGCGGGAGGGCCCACCTACGAGCAGTACTTC.

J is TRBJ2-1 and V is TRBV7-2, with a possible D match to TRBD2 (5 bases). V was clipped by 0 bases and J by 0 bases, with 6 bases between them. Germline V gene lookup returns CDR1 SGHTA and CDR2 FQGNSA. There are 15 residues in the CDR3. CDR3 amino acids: CASSLAAVSYNEQFF. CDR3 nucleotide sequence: TGTGCCAGCAGCTTAGCAGCGGTCTCCTACAATGAGCAGTTCTTC.

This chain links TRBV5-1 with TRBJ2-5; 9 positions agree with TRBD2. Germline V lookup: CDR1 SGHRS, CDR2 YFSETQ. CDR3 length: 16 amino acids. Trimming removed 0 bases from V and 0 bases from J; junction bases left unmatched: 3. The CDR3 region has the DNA TGCGCCAGCAGCTTGGTCCCTAGCGGGAACCAAGAGACCCAGTACTTC. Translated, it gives CASSLVPSGNQETQYF.

The CDR3 nucleotides read TGTGCCAGTAGTGGTGTTGGCGGTGGCTATGGCTACACCTTC. Encoded protein: CASSGVGGGYGYTF. The V gene is TRBV19, the J gene TRBJ1-2; no clear D gene. The CDR3 is 14 amino acids. CDR1 is LNHDA, CDR2 SQIVND, per germline (reference sequence). Trimming took 5 bases from V and 4 from J, leaving 14 bases between them.

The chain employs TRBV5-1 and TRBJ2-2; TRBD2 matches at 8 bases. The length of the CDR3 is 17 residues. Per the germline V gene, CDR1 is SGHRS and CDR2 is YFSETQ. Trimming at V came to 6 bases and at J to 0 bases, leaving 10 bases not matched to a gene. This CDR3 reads CASKGGLGGTNTGELFF. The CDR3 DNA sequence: TGCGCCAGCAAGGGGGGACTAGGCGGAACGAACACCGGGGAGCTGTTTTTT.

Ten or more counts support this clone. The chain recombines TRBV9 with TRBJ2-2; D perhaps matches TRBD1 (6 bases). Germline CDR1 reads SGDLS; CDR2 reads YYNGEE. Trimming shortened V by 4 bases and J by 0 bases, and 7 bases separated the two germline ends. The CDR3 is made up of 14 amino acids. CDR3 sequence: CASSQGSNTGELFF. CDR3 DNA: TGTGCCAGCAGCCAGGGGTCGAACACCGGGGAGCTGTTTTTT.

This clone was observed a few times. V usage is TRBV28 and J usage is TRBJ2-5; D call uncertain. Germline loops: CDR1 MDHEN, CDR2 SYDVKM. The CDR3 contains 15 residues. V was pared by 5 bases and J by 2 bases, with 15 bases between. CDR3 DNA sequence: TGTGCCAGCAGTCGTTATTTCCGAGAACAAGAGACCCAGTACTTC. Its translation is CASSRYFREQETQYF. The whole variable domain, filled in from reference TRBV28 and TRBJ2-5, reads DVKVTQSSRYLVKRTGEKVFLECVQDMDHENMFWYRQDPGLGLRLIYFSYDVKMKEKGDIPEGYSVSREKKERFSLILESASTNQTSMYLCASSRYFREQETQYFGPGTRLLVL.

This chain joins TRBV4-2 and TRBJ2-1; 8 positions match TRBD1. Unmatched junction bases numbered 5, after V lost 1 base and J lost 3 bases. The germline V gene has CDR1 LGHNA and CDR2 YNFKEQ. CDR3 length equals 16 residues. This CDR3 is CASSQGDRGGYNEQFF. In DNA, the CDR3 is TGTGCCAGCAGCCAAGGTGACAGGGGTGGCTACAATGAGCAGTTCTTC.

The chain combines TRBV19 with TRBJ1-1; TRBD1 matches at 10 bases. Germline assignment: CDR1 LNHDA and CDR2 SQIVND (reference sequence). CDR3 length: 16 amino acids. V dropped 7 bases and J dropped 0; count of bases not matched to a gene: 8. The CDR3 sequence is CASIRTGGIMNTEAFF. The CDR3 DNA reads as TGTGCCAGTATAAGGACAGGGGGGATCATGAACACTGAAGCTTTCTTT.

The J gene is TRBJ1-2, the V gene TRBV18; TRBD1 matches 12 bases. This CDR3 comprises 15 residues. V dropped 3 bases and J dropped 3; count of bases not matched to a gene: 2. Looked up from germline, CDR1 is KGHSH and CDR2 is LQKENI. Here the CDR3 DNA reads TGTGCCAGCTCACCTGGGACAGGGGGCTACTATGGCTACACCTTC. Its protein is CASSPGTGGYYGYTF.

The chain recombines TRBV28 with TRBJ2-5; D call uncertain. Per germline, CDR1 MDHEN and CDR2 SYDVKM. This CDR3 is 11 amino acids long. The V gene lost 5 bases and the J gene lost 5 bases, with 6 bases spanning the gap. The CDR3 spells CASSAYETQYF. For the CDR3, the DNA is TGTGCCAGCAGTGCGTATGAGACCCAGTACTTC.

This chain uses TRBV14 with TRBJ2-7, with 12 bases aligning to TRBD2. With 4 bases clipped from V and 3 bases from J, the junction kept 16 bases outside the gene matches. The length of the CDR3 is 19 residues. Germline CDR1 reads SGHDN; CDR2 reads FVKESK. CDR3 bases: TGTGCCAGCAGCCGCCGGACTAGCGGGACCGGGGGGCCCATCTACGAGCAGTACTTC. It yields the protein CASSRRTSGTGGPIYEQYF.

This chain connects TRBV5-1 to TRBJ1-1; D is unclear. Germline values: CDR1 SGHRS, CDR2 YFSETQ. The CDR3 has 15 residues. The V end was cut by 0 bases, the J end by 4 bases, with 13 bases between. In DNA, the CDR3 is TGCGCCAGCAGCTTGGAGACGGCCCGGGGCACTGAAGCTTTCTTT. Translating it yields CASSLETARGTEAFF.